This TCR beta chain emerged from a study of beta chain features in type 1 diabetes. The germline CDR1 and CDR2 sequences are MDHEN and SYDVKM. V was pared by 3 bases and J by 7 bases, with 10 bases between. The CDR3 contains 14 residues. Remarks on this clone: Its antigen is still unknown.

Since all of the isolated RNA was reverse transcribed, expressed TCRB transcripts were what got sequenced. The method was immunoSEQ multiplex PCR; TCRdb's version includes in-frame clones alone and lacks a portion of them. The data show 600,000 or so clones, with around an eighth seen just once and roughly 0.11% held by the top ten. Findings of the study overall: In all four CD4+ subsets, TCRB CDR3 length was significantly, moderately reduced in type 1 diabetes.

The sequenced sample consisted of naive CD4+ T cells from blood. J is TRBJ1-6 and V is TRBV28; tentative D call: TRBD1 (5 bases). This sequence originates from a man in his thirties or forties with type 1 diabetes. CDR3 amino acids: CASSFRQQNSPLHF. CDR3 DNA sequence: TGTGCCAGCAGTTTCAGACAGCAAAATTCACCCCTCCACTTT.